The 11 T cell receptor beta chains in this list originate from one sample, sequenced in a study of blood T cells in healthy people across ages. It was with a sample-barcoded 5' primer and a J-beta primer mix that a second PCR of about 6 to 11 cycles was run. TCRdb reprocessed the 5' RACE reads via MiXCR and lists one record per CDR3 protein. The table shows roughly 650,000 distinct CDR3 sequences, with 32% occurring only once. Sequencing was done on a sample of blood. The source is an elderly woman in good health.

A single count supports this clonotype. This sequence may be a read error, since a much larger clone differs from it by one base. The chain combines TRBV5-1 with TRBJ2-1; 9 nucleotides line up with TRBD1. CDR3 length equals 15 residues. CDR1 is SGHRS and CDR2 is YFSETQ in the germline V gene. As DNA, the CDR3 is TGCGCCAGCAGGAACTGGGGACAGGGTGGGAATGAGCGGTTCTTC. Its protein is CASRNWGQGGNERFF.

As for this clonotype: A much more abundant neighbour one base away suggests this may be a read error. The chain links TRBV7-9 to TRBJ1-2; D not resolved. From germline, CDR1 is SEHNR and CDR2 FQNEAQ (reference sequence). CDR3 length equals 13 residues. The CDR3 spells CASNLGTYGGYTF. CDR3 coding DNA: TGTGCCAGCAACTTAGGAACCTACGGGGGCTACACCTTC.

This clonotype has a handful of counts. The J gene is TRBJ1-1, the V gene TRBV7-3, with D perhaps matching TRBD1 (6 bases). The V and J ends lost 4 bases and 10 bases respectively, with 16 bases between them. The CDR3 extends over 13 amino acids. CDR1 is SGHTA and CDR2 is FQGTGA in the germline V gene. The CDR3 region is CASSSKRGARAFF. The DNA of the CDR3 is TGTGCCAGCAGCTCTAAAAGGGGGGCTCGAGCTTTCTTT.

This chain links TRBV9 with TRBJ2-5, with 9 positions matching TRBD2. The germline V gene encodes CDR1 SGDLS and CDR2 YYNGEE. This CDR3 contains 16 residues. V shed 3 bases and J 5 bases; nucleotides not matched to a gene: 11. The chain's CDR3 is CASSEWGGGARETQYF. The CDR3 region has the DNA TGTGCCAGCAGCGAATGGGGCGGGGGGGCGCGGGAGACCCAGTACTTC.

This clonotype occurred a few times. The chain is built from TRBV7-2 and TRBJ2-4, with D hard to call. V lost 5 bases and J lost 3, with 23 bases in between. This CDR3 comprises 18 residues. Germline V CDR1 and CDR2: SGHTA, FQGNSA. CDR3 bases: TGTGCCAGCAGCCCGCACCCCGGTGTTGGAGTGGGCAAAAACATTCAGTACTTC. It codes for CASSPHPGVGVGKNIQYF.

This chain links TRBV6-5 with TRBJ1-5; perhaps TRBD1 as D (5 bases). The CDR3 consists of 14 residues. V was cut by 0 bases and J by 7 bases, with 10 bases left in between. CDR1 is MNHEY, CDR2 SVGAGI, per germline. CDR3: CASSYSGTGQPQHF. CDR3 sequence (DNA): TGTGCCAGCAGTTACTCCGGAACAGGCCAGCCCCAGCATTTT.

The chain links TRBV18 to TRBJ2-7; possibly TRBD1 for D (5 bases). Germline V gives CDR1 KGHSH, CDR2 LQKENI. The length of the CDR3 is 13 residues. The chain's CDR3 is CASTPDSPYEQYV. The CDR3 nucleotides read TGTGCCAGCACACCAGACAGTCCCTACGAGCAGTACGTC.

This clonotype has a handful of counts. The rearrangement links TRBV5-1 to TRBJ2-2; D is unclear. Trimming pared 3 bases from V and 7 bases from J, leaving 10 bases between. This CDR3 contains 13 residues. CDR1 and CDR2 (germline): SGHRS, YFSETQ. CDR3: CASSYSRDGELFF. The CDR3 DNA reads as TGCGCCAGCAGCTACTCCCGCGACGGGGAGCTGTTTTTT.

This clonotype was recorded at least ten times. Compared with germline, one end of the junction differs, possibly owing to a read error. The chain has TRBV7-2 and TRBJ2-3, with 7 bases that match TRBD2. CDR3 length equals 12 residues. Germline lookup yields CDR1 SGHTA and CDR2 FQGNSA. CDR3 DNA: TGTGCCAGCAACTTAGCGGGCGGTACGCAGTATTTT. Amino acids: CASNLAGGTQYF.

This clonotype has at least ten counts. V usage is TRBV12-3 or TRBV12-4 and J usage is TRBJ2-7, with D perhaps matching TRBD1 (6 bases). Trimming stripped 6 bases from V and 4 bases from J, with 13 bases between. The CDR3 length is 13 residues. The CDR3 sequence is CASSPRQVYEQYF. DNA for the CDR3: TGTGCCAGCAGCCCCCGACAGGTGTACGAGCAGTACTTC.

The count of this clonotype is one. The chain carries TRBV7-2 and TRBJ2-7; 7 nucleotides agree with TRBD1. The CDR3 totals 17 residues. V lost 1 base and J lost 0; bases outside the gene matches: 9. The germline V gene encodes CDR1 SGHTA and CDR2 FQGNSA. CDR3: CASSLGKPGQVSYEQYF. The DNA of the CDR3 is TGTGCCAGCAGCTTAGGGAAGCCCGGACAGGTCTCCTACGAGCAGTACTTC.